This passage covers 25 T cell receptor beta chains from one sample sequenced in a study of neoadjuvant anti-PD-1 for oral cavity cancer. The table came from immunoSEQ multiplex PCR; TCRdb's copy has only in-frame clones and leaves some out. Found here are 15,000 or so clones, roughly 71% of them singletons; the top ten hold 2.9%. The starting material was PBMCs, obtained before nivolumab (anti-PD-1) treatment. The receptors were gathered from a person aged 35-79 years with oral cavity squamous cell carcinoma.

V and J are TRBV19 and TRBJ1-1; no clear D gene. The CDR3 runs to 13 residues. Per the germline V gene, CDR1 is LNHDA and CDR2 is SQIVND (reference sequence). V was shortened by 8 bases and J by 0 bases, with 10 bases between the two germline ends. This chain's CDR3 is CASSVSLNTEAFF. CDR3 coding DNA: TGTGCCAGTTCGGTCTCCCTGAACACTGAAGCTTTCTTT.

In its sample, this clone was seen a few times. V usage is TRBV5-1 and J usage is TRBJ2-7, with a weak D call TRBD1 (5 bases). The CDR3 runs 15 residues. The germline V gene has CDR1 SGHRS and CDR2 YFSETQ. The V and J ends lost 4 bases and 2 bases respectively, with 16 bases between them. Written as DNA, the CDR3 is TGCGCCAGCAGCCCAGGGCCTCTCAAGACCTACGAGCAGTACTTC. Protein product: CASSPGPLKTYEQYF.

The genes are TRBV9 and TRBJ1-2; a possible D gene is TRBD1 (5 bases). Germline V gene data show CDR1 as SGDLS and CDR2 as YYNGEE. V was cut by 2 bases and J by 8 bases, with 19 bases left in between. The CDR3 is 15 residues long. The CDR3 protein is CASSVSRTDIFGYTF. The CDR3 region has the DNA TGTGCCAGCAGCGTCAGTCGAACGGACATTTTCGGCTACACCTTC.

The chain uses TRBV6-1 and TRBJ2-3, with 9 bases aligning to TRBD1. The CDR3 is 13 amino acids. Germline CDR1 and CDR2: MNHNS and SASEGT. With V trimmed by 6 bases and J by 6 bases, 4 bases remained unmatched. CDR3 sequence: CASSPDRGDTQYF. The DNA for the CDR3 is TGTGCCAGCAGCCCGGACAGGGGTGATACGCAGTATTTT.

The V gene is TRBV9, the J gene TRBJ2-5; 10 bases agree with TRBD1. Germline CDR1 reads SGDLS; CDR2 reads YYNGEE. With 4 bases clipped from V and 4 bases from J, the junction kept 1 base outside the gene matches. The CDR3 is 13 residues long. CDR3 loop: CASSRTGGETQYF. CDR3 sequence (DNA): TGTGCCAGCAGCCGGACAGGGGGAGAGACCCAGTACTTC.

V is TRBV7-6 and J is TRBJ2-5; a weak D match, TRBD1 (5 bases). CDR3 length equals 15 residues. V dropped 5 bases and J dropped 0 bases, with 13 bases sitting between them. Germline-derived CDR1 and CDR2 are SGHVS and FNYEAQ. CDR3 protein: CASSQNWGYQETQYF. The CDR3 region has the DNA TGTGCCAGCAGCCAGAATTGGGGCTACCAAGAGACCCAGTACTTC.

The genes are TRBV7-9 and TRBJ2-7; D perhaps matches TRBD1 (8 bases). The CDR3 spans 17 residues. Trimming took off 5 bases at V and 6 bases at J, with 26 bases between the two ends. Germline V gene sequence: CDR1 SEHNR, CDR2 FQNEAQ (reference sequence). For the CDR3, the DNA is TGTGCCAGCAGCCCACTGAGGACAGGGAGGGGGTTGCGCGAGCAGTACTTC. It specifies CASSPLRTGRGLREQYF. The full variable domain, its missing parts supplied by reference TRBV7-9 and TRBJ2-7, is DTGVSQNPRHKITKRGQNVTFRCDPISEHNRLYWYRQTLGQGPEFLTYFQNEAQLEKSRLLSDRFSAERPKGSFSTLEIQRTEQGDSAMYLCASSPLRTGRGLREQYFGPGTRLTVT.

This chain uses TRBV6-5 with TRBJ2-7; 7 positions match TRBD2. Per the germline V gene, CDR1 is MNHEY and CDR2 is SVGAGI. The CDR3 extends over 14 amino acids. Trimming cost V 5 bases and J 2 bases; bases outside gene matches: 6. DNA for the CDR3: TGTGCCAGCAGTGCCGGGGAGGGGCCCTACGAGCAGTACTTC. It translates to CASSAGEGPYEQYF.

Turning to this clone: The junction departs from the called germline gene at one end, perhaps through a read error. This chain uses TRBV10-1 with TRBJ1-2; D is unresolved. Germline-derived CDR1 and CDR2 are WNHNN and SYGVQD (reference sequence). The CDR3 totals 13 residues. CDR3 region: CATSTDPNYGYTF. DNA for the CDR3: TGCGCCACCAGTACTGATCCTAACTATGGCTACACCTTC.

The chain links TRBV9 to TRBJ2-6; D remains unclear. Looked up from germline, CDR1 is SGDLS and CDR2 is YYNGEE. The CDR3 covers 13 residues. V dropped 1 base and J dropped 1 base, with 0 bases sitting between them. The CDR3 DNA follows: TGTGCCAGCAGCGTATCTGGGGCCAACGTCCTGACTTTC. Translated, it gives CASSVSGANVLTF.

This clone was seen only a few times. This sequence joins TRBV4-2 and TRBJ2-7, with D unclear. Between the trimmed V and J ends, which lost 0 bases and 3 bases, there was a span of 12 bases. CDR1 and CDR2 from the germline V gene are LGHNA and YNFKEQ. The CDR3 runs 15 residues. CDR3 protein: CASSQDRGSLYEQYF. The CDR3, as DNA: TGTGCCAGCAGCCAAGATCGAGGTAGCCTCTACGAGCAGTACTTC.

This clone was seen more than once but under ten times. The genes are TRBV5-4 and TRBJ2-4; tentative D call: TRBD1 (6 bases). Between the trimmed V and J ends, which lost 4 bases and 2 bases, there was a span of 13 bases. CDR1 is SGHNT, CDR2 YYREEE, per germline (reference sequence). There are 15 residues in the CDR3. The CDR3 coding sequence is TGTGCCAGCAGCAACGCCCAGGGGTCCAAAAACATTCAGTACTTC. This codes for CASSNAQGSKNIQYF.

The rearrangement links TRBV15 to TRBJ1-3; 8 bases map to TRBD1. CDR3 length: 17 amino acids. The V segment lost 1 base and the J segment 0 bases; nucleotides outside the gene matches: 5. CDR1 LNHNV and CDR2 YYDKDF come from the germline V gene (reference sequence). CDR3 loop: CATSRVGQASSGNTIYF. CDR3 sequence (DNA): TGTGCCACCAGCAGAGTGGGACAGGCGAGCTCTGGAAACACCATATATTTT. Complete variable domain (other parts from reference TRBV15 and TRBJ1-3): DAMVIQNPRYQVTQFGKPVTLSCSQTLNHNVMYWYQQKSSQAPKLLFHYYDKDFNNEADTPDNFQSRRPNTSFCFLDIRSPGLGDTAMYLCATSRVGQASSGNTIYFGEGSWLTVV.

This rearrangement joins TRBV6-1 to TRBJ2-3; no reliable D call. The CDR3 is 12 residues long. Trimming removed 1 base at V and 6 bases at J, with 5 bases between. Germline loops: CDR1 MNHNS, CDR2 SASEGT. CDR3 protein: CASSEVRDTQYF. CDR3 DNA sequence: TGTGCCAGCAGTGAAGTGAGGGATACGCAGTATTTT.

This rearrangement joins TRBV11-3 to TRBJ2-1; 7 positions agree with TRBD2. Trimming removed 5 bases from V and 3 bases from J; junction bases left unmatched: 13. Germline CDR1 reads SGHNT; CDR2 reads YENEEA. This CDR3 contains 17 residues. CDR3 protein: CASSPGGGKALYNEQFF. The CDR3, as DNA: TGTGCCAGCAGCCCGGGCGGGGGAAAGGCTCTCTACAATGAGCAGTTCTTC.

The table lists this clone with a count of one. The chain joins TRBV6-6 to TRBJ1-1, with D uncertain. The V end lost 2 bases, the J end lost 2 bases, and 12 bases lay between the germline ends. The CDR3 totals 15 residues. In germline, CDR1 is MNHNY, CDR2 SVGAGI (reference sequence). In nucleotides, the CDR3 is TGTGCCAGCAGTTACCAGATAGGAGCCAACACTGAAGCTTTCTTT. It translates to CASSYQIGANTEAFF.

This clone showed up just a few times. The chain recombines TRBV27 with TRBJ1-6, with D possibly being TRBD1 (5 bases). V was trimmed by 2 bases and J by 9 bases, leaving 14 bases between them. The CDR3 has 15 amino acids. Germline V CDR1 and CDR2: MNHEY, SMNVEV (reference sequence). This chain's CDR3 is CASSLGAGLGSPLHF. CDR3 DNA: TGTGCCAGCAGTTTAGGGGCAGGGTTGGGTTCACCCCTCCACTTT.

This clone was recorded a few times. The chain uses TRBV2 and TRBJ1-2, with D maybe TRBD1 (6 bases). The germline V gene encodes CDR1 SNHLY and CDR2 FYNNEI. The CDR3 extends over 12 amino acids. V was pared by 7 bases and J by 4 bases, with 10 bases between. CDR3 residues: CASTRQAYGYTF. The CDR3 coding sequence is TGTGCCAGCACCCGACAGGCCTATGGCTACACCTTC.

The chain combines TRBV5-4 with TRBJ2-7; 11 bases are shared with TRBD2. Trimming cost V 5 bases and J 0 bases; bases outside gene matches: 4. This CDR3 spans 15 amino acids. Germline V gives CDR1 SGHNT, CDR2 YYREEE (reference sequence). CDR3 protein: CASRRGTSGSYEQYF. In nucleotides, the CDR3 is TGTGCCAGCAGAAGAGGGACTAGCGGCTCCTACGAGCAGTACTTC.

This clone was seen a few times. CDR3 nucleotides: TGTGCCAGCAGTTCCGGGGGAGTCTCCTACGAGCAGTACTTC. It specifies CASSSGGVSYEQYF. The chain recombines TRBV6-5 with TRBJ2-7; tentatively, D is TRBD2 (6 bases). The CDR3 extends over 14 amino acids. V was clipped by 4 bases and J by 0 bases, with 10 bases between them. In germline, CDR1 is MNHEY, CDR2 SVGAGI.

The rearrangement links TRBV11-2 to TRBJ2-7; 9 nucleotides align to TRBD2. CDR3 length equals 16 residues. Germline CDR1 is SGHAT and CDR2 is FQNNGV. V was pared by 5 bases and J by 4 bases, with 12 bases of the junction left unmatched. CDR3: CASSPTRTSDGYEQYF. CDR3 in DNA: TGTGCCAGCAGCCCGACTAGGACTAGCGACGGGTACGAGCAGTACTTC.

The chain employs TRBV5-1 and TRBJ1-3, with a weak D call TRBD1 (5 bases). This CDR3 region has 16 residues. V lost 0 bases, J lost 2 bases, and 12 bases lay in between. Germline CDR1 SGHRS, CDR2 YFSETQ. In nucleotides, the CDR3 is TGCGCCAGCAGCTTGGGTCGGGGGTCAACTGGAAACACCATATATTTT. As protein: CASSLGRGSTGNTIYF.

This chain joins TRBV9 and TRBJ1-6, with 12 positions matching TRBD1. Germline-derived CDR1 and CDR2 are SGDLS and YYNGEE. The J segment lost 7 bases and the V segment lost 5 bases, leaving 13 bases of the junction unmatched. The CDR3 is 18 amino acids. CDR3 in DNA: TGTGCCAGCAGTCATCCTCCGGGACAGGGGGCGGAGAATTCACCCCTCCACTTT. Residues: CASSHPPGQGAENSPLHF.

J is TRBJ1-3 and V is TRBV30; TRBD1 might be the D (5 bases). Germline loops: CDR1 GTSNPN, CDR2 SVGIG (reference sequence). V was trimmed by 0 bases and J by 7 bases, leaving 19 bases between them. The CDR3 sequence is 16 residues long. CDR3 DNA sequence: TGTGCCTGGAGTGTACGTTTTAAAAACAGGACTAACACCATATATTTT. Protein: CAWSVRFKNRTNTIYF.

The chain uses TRBV4-2 and TRBJ2-2; 8 nucleotides align to TRBD1. The germline CDR1 and CDR2 sequences are LGHNA and YNFKEQ. The CDR3 consists of 18 residues. V dropped 0 bases and J dropped 5; count of bases not matched to a gene: 11. The CDR3 bases are TGTGCCAGCAGCCAAGAGGCCGACAGGGGTTTGAGTACCGGGGAGCTGTTTTTT. Protein sequence: CASSQEADRGLSTGELFF.